The 28 T cell receptor beta chains in this list originate from one sample, sequenced in a study of long-term antiretroviral therapy in people with HIV. Survey-level resolution applied to immunoSEQ assay v3.0. Method: immunoSEQ multiplex PCR; TCRdb's copy keeps in-frame clones and lacks some. The repertoire holds 35,000 to 55,000 clones, with about 95% as singletons. The specimen comprised unsorted PBMCs, sampled 3.7 years after starting antiretroviral therapy. The receptors derive from a woman aged 45-60 years with HIV.

This clone showed up just once. The chain links TRBV9 to TRBJ1-2; D possibly corresponds to TRBD1 (6 bases). The V end was cut by 0 bases, the J end by 6 bases, with 9 bases between. The CDR3 length is 13 residues. Germline CDR1 is SGDLS and CDR2 is YYNGEE. This chain's CDR3 is CASSVVQGDGYTF. The CDR3 bases are TGTGCCAGCAGCGTAGTACAGGGAGATGGCTACACCTTC.

V usage is TRBV19 and J usage is TRBJ1-5; TRBD1 aligns across 11 bases. Germline values: CDR1 LNHDA, CDR2 SQIVND (reference sequence). The CDR3 spans 16 residues. Trimming removed 1 base from V and 3 bases from J; junction bases left unmatched: 2. This CDR3 is CASSIGDRGNNQPQHF. CDR3 sequence (DNA): TGTGCCAGTAGTATAGGGGACAGGGGGAACAATCAGCCCCAGCATTTT.

This clone was found once. The chain recombines TRBV14 with TRBJ1-6; no definite D call. With 1 base removed from V and 4 bases from J, the gap between germline ends came to 20 bases. The germline V gene has CDR1 SGHDN and CDR2 FVKESK. The CDR3 has 19 residues. The CDR3 loop reads CASSQVTRGIYNYNSPLHF. In DNA form, the CDR3 reads TGTGCCAGCAGCCAAGTTACCAGAGGGATTTACAATTATAATTCACCCCTCCACTTT.

The chain links TRBV2 to TRBJ2-5; 7 nucleotides line up with TRBD1. CDR3 length: 15 residues. Germline V gene lookup returns CDR1 SNHLY and CDR2 FYNNEI. V lost 4 bases to trimming and J lost 2 bases; unmatched junction nucleotides: 7. The CDR3: CASSAIWDRQETQYF. Written as DNA, the CDR3 is TGTGCCAGCAGTGCCATTTGGGACAGACAAGAGACCCAGTACTTC.

The V and J genes are TRBV30 and TRBJ2-1; D is uncertain. Germline V lookup: CDR1 GTSNPN, CDR2 SVGIG (reference sequence). V lost 4 bases and J 3 bases, leaving 7 bases between the germline ends. The CDR3 sequence is 12 residues long. The CDR3 loop reads CAWNRRYNEQFF. DNA for the CDR3: TGTGCCTGGAATCGCCGCTACAATGAGCAGTTCTTC. The full variable domain, its missing parts supplied by reference TRBV30 and TRBJ2-1, is SQTIHQWPATLVQPVGSPLSLECTVEGTSNPNLYWYRQAAGRGLQLLFYSVGIGQISSEVPQNLSASRPQDRQFILSSKKLLLSDSGFYLCAWNRRYNEQFFGPGTRLTVL.

This chain joins TRBV5-5 and TRBJ2-5; D remains unclear. The V gene lost 5 bases and the J gene lost 0 bases, with 11 bases spanning the gap. The CDR3 runs to 14 residues. Germline CDR1 reads SGHKS; CDR2 reads YYEKEE (reference sequence). The DNA of the CDR3 is TGTGCCAGCAGTCTCGGACCGAACCAAGAGACCCAGTACTTC. It specifies CASSLGPNQETQYF.

The J gene is TRBJ1-6, the V gene TRBV5-6; D is ambiguous. Trimming cost V 0 bases and J 7 bases, with 14 bases left between them. Germline CDR1 reads SGHDT; CDR2 reads YYEEEE. CDR3 size: 16 residues. Here the CDR3 reads CASSLAGYGPNSPLHF. The CDR3 bases are TGTGCCAGCAGCTTGGCCGGATACGGGCCCAATTCACCCCTCCACTTT.

The DNA for the CDR3 is TGTGCCAGCAGCTCGGGGGGGGCAGAAGGAGAGACCCAGTACTTC. This codes for CASSSGGAEGETQYF. The chain combines TRBV11-2 with TRBJ2-5; 8 bases are shared with TRBD2. This CDR3 spans 15 amino acids. V shed 4 bases and J 4 bases; nucleotides not matched to a gene: 8. The germline V gene has CDR1 SGHAT and CDR2 FQNNGV. The variable domain in full, completed from reference TRBV11-2 and TRBJ2-5, reads EAGVAQSPRYKIIEKRQSVAFWCNPISGHATLYWYQQILGQGPKLLIQFQNNGVVDDSQLPKDRFSAERLKGVDSTLKIQPAKLEDSAVYLCASSSGGAEGETQYFGPGTRLLVL.

The J gene is TRBJ2-7, the V gene TRBV23-1; weak D call: TRBD1 (6 bases). TRBV23-1 is marked as an open reading frame, function uncertain. CDR3 size: 15 residues. Trimming removed 7 bases at V and 4 bases at J, with 20 bases between. CDR3 DNA: TGCGCCAGCACCAAACTACAGGGTGAGAGGTACGAGCAGTACTTC. Amino acid sequence: CASTKLQGERYEQYF.

The gene calls are TRBV7-9 and TRBJ2-3; possible D gene TRBD2, 5 bases. CDR3 length: 13 residues. V was pared by 5 bases and J by 7 bases, with 13 bases between. The germline V gene encodes CDR1 SEHNR and CDR2 FQNEAQ (reference sequence). The CDR3 region is CASSPGVGNTQYF. The CDR3 DNA follows: TGTGCCAGCAGCCCCGGGGTTGGGAATACGCAGTATTTT. Full variable domain (remainder filled in from reference TRBV7-9 and TRBJ2-3): DTGVSQNPRHKITKRGQNVTFRCDPISEHNRLYWYRQTLGQGPEFLTYFQNEAQLEKSRLLSDRFSAERPKGSFSTLEIQRTEQGDSAMYLCASSPGVGNTQYFGPGTRLTVL.

V and J are TRBV5-4 and TRBJ1-1; D not certain. V lost 1 base to trimming and J lost 1 base, with 11 bases between them. Germline lookup yields CDR1 SGHNT and CDR2 YYREEE (reference sequence). The CDR3 sequence is 15 residues long. For the CDR3, the DNA is TGTGCCAGCAGCTTGCATTTGCAAGCGAACACTGAAGCTTTCTTT. Translating gives CASSLHLQANTEAFF.

The chain has TRBV6-5 and TRBJ1-6, with D uncertain. In germline, CDR1 is MNHEY, CDR2 SVGAGI. The CDR3 has 15 residues. The V end lost 6 bases, the J end lost 0 bases, and 9 bases lay between the germline ends. The CDR3 DNA sequence: TGTGCCAGCAGAAATATAAACTCCTATAATTCACCCCTCCACTTT. This translates into CASRNINSYNSPLHF.

The V call is TRBV5-1, the J call TRBJ2-3; 9 bases fit TRBD2. CDR3 length: 16 amino acids. Germline V gives CDR1 SGHRS, CDR2 YFSETQ. The J segment lost 1 base and the V segment lost 0 bases, leaving 3 bases of the junction unmatched. CDR3 bases: TGCGCCAGCAGCTTGGGTTCTAGCGGGGGCACAGATACGCAGTATTTT. Encoded protein: CASSLGSSGGTDTQYF.

V is TRBV27 and J is TRBJ2-7; weak D call: TRBD1 (6 bases). The CDR3 covers 13 residues. The V end lost 4 bases, the J end lost 4 bases, and 11 bases lay between the germline ends. The germline CDR1 and CDR2 sequences are MNHEY and SMNVEV (reference sequence). In nucleotides, the CDR3 is TGTGCCAGCAGTTCCGCCACAGGGTACGAGCAGTACTTC. The encoded protein is CASSSATGYEQYF.

The chain couples TRBV12-5 to TRBJ1-3; D is perhaps TRBD1 (5 bases). CDR1 and CDR2 from the germline V gene are LGHNT and FRNRAP. V lost 7 bases and J lost 0, with 13 bases in between. The CDR3 extends over 15 amino acids. DNA for the CDR3: TGTGCTAGTGCCAGGGACGGTAACTCTGGAAACACCATATATTTT. Residues: CASARDGNSGNTIYF.

The CDR3 nucleotides are TGTGCCAGCACCAGGATCTCCCCTGGAGCTGAAGCTTTCTTT. Translation: CASTRISPGAEAFF. The chain links TRBV2 to TRBJ1-1, with no clear D. The ends were cut back, 7 bases at V and 6 bases at J, with 18 bases in the middle. The length of the CDR3 is 14 residues. Germline V gene lookup returns CDR1 SNHLY and CDR2 FYNNEI.

Only one count was recorded for this clone. The chain has TRBV5-6 and TRBJ1-2; D is undetermined. Trimming took 5 bases from V and 6 from J, leaving 11 bases between them. The CDR3 is made up of 12 amino acids. Germline V gene lookup returns CDR1 SGHDT and CDR2 YYEEEE. This CDR3 is CASSGRVNGYTF. In DNA, the CDR3 is TGTGCCAGCAGTGGCCGGGTAAATGGCTACACCTTC.

The chain has TRBV6-5 and TRBJ2-7; D may be TRBD1 or TRBD2 (5 bases each). The V gene lost 7 bases and the J gene lost 2 bases, with 18 bases spanning the gap. The CDR3 extends over 15 amino acids. Germline-derived CDR1 and CDR2 are MNHEY and SVGAGI. The CDR3 reads CASTNLGAPAYEQYF. The CDR3 nucleotides are TGTGCCAGCACCAACCTCGGGGCCCCAGCCTACGAGCAGTACTTC.

The rearrangement links TRBV7-2 to TRBJ1-5; tentatively, D is TRBD1 (5 bases). Germline-derived CDR1 and CDR2 are SGHTA and FQGNSA. The V end was cut by 1 base, the J end by 1 base, with 11 bases between. The length of the CDR3 is 16 residues. CDR3 nucleotide sequence: TGTGCCAGCAGCTTAGAAGGGGCGGGGAGCAATCAGCCCCAGCATTTT. Translating it yields CASSLEGAGSNQPQHF.

The genes are TRBV19 and TRBJ2-7, with D perhaps matching TRBD2 (6 bases). Looked up from germline, CDR1 is LNHDA and CDR2 is SQIVND (reference sequence). This CDR3 has 13 residues. Trimming took off 6 bases at V and 7 bases at J, with 16 bases between the two ends. CDR3 DNA: TGTGCCAGTAGAGGCAACTTCGGGGGTGAGCAGTACTTC. Translation gives CASRGNFGGEQYF. Looking up the rest from reference TRBV19 and TRBJ2-7 gives the full variable domain: DGGITQSPKYLFRKEGQNVTLSCEQNLNHDAMYWYRQDPGQGLRLIYYSQIVNDFQKGDIAEGYSVSREKKESFPLTVTSAQKNPTAFYLCASRGNFGGEQYFGPGTRLTVT.

About this clone: Other DNA sequences within the sample encode an identical CDR3. This chain uses TRBV29-1 with TRBJ1-1; maybe TRBD1 (5 bases). The CDR3 is 11 amino acids. The germline V and J ends were trimmed by 6 bases and 6 bases, with 11 bases remaining between them. Germline V CDR1 and CDR2: SQVTM, ANQGSEA. The CDR3 here is CSVDRGSEAFF. For the CDR3, the DNA is TGCAGCGTAGACCGGGGGTCTGAAGCTTTCTTT.

The CDR3 coding sequence is TGTGCCAGCAGCGTAGTGGACAGTGGGAACACTGAAGCTTTCTTT. This codes for CASSVVDSGNTEAFF. The chain joins TRBV9 to TRBJ1-1; D is possibly TRBD1 (6 bases). This CDR3 is 15 amino acids long. The germline gives CDR1 SGDLS, CDR2 YYNGEE. The V and J ends lost 0 bases and 1 base respectively, with 10 bases between them.

The chain links TRBV13 to TRBJ2-2; 9 nucleotides line up with TRBD2. CDR1 and CDR2 from the germline V gene are PRHDT and FYEKMQ (reference sequence). V was pared by 5 bases and J by 9 bases, with 16 bases of the junction left unmatched. There are 17 residues in the CDR3. The CDR3 spells CASSLTIGLAGNRELFF. The CDR3 coding sequence is TGTGCCAGCAGCCTAACAATCGGCCTAGCGGGGAATAGGGAGCTGTTTTTT.

This rearrangement joins TRBV19 to TRBJ2-2, with D uncertain. The germline CDR1 and CDR2 sequences are LNHDA and SQIVND (reference sequence). V dropped 7 bases and J dropped 1 base, with 10 bases sitting between them. This CDR3 has 14 amino acids. CDR3: CASTEDGNTGELFF. In DNA, the CDR3 is TGTGCCAGTACCGAAGACGGGAACACCGGGGAGCTGTTTTTT.

CDR3 loop: CASSLGQAYSNQPQHF. In DNA form, the CDR3 reads TGTGCCAGCAGCTTAGGGCAGGCGTATAGCAATCAGCCCCAGCATTTT. The chain joins TRBV7-8 to TRBJ1-5, with D unclear. The CDR3 covers 16 residues. V dropped 1 base and J dropped 0 bases, with 10 bases sitting between them. The germline gives CDR1 SGHVS, CDR2 FQNEAQ.

This clone was seen just once. The chain is built from TRBV10-2 and TRBJ1-1, with no clear D. Trimming stripped 7 bases from V and 1 base from J, with 7 bases between. CDR1 is WSHSY, CDR2 SAAADI, per germline. The CDR3 totals 12 residues. The CDR3 nucleotides are TGCGCCAGCACTGGAGGGAACACTGAAGCTTTCTTT. It codes for CASTGGNTEAFF.

This clone was recorded only once. J is TRBJ2-5 and V is TRBV4-2, with 11 positions matching TRBD1. Losses at the gene ends were 6 bases for V and 5 bases for J; bases not matched to a gene: 8. Germline V gene sequence: CDR1 LGHNA, CDR2 YNFKEQ. This CDR3 is built from 15 residues. The CDR3 loop is CASSRDRGRSETQYF. The CDR3 DNA is TGTGCCAGCAGTCGGGACAGGGGGAGGTCGGAGACCCAGTACTTC.

This clone was seen a single time. The rearrangement uses TRBV2 and TRBJ2-1, with 10 bases lining up with TRBD2. In germline, CDR1 is SNHLY, CDR2 FYNNEI. CDR3 length: 13 amino acids. V shed 1 base and J 15 bases; nucleotides not matched to a gene: 6. The CDR3 nucleotides read TGTGCCAGCAGTGAAGTAGCGGGGGGACCCCCGTTCTTC. Its protein product is CASSEVAGGPPFF.